These 24 T cell receptor beta chains share one sample of origin, sequenced in a study of blood T cell repertoires in COVID-19. Assay used: immunoSEQ multiplex PCR; TCRdb lists only in-frame clones, some missing. The sample has some 120,000 clones, 75% to 90% seen once; the top ten hold roughly 19%. The sequenced material came from peripheral blood. These receptors were collected from a human donor with acute or convalescent COVID-19. The donor label of this sample is uncertain.

The CDR3: CASSFSLSGNSPLHF. As DNA, the CDR3 is TGTGCCAGCAGCTTTAGCCTTTCAGGGAATTCACCCCTCCACTTT. The chain uses TRBV7-2 and TRBJ1-6, with TRBD1 as a possible D gene (5 bases). There are 15 residues in the CDR3. The germline V and J ends were trimmed by 3 bases and 7 bases, with 13 bases remaining between them. The germline CDR1 and CDR2 sequences are SGHTA and FQGNSA.

This chain connects TRBV5-4 to TRBJ2-1; TRBD2 matches 8 bases. V was pared by 4 bases and J by 6 bases, with 9 bases of the junction left unmatched. This CDR3 is built from 15 residues. Germline V CDR1 and CDR2: SGHNT, YYREEE (reference sequence). CDR3 in amino acids: CASSMPGTRVNEQFF. The CDR3 DNA follows: TGTGCCAGCAGCATGCCCGGGACTAGAGTCAATGAGCAGTTCTTC.

Written as DNA, the CDR3 is TGTGCCAGCAGTTTATCCGGACAGGGTTTGGGCGGCTACACCTTC. This sequence encodes CASSLSGQGLGGYTF. This rearrangement joins TRBV28 to TRBJ1-2; 8 positions agree with TRBD1. After removal of 1 base from V and 8 bases from J, the junction contained 9 bases not matched to a gene. The germline V gene encodes CDR1 MDHEN and CDR2 SYDVKM. This CDR3 spans 15 amino acids.

This chain uses TRBV4-2 with TRBJ2-5; 10 bases line up with TRBD2. The J segment lost 7 bases and the V segment lost 0 bases, leaving 11 bases of the junction unmatched. Germline CDR1 reads LGHNA; CDR2 reads YNFKEQ. The CDR3 totals 17 residues. CDR3 protein: CASSQDAQGAGGGTQYF. The DNA for the CDR3 is TGTGCCAGCAGCCAAGATGCTCAGGGAGCGGGAGGGGGGACCCAGTACTTC.

This chain connects TRBV9 to TRBJ1-1; the match to TRBD1 covers 9 bases. Germline assignment: CDR1 SGDLS and CDR2 YYNGEE. Unmatched junction bases numbered 7, after V lost 0 bases and J lost 4 bases. The CDR3 has 16 residues. The CDR3 here is CASSVGPDRGSTEAFF. The CDR3 DNA reads TGTGCCAGCAGCGTAGGACCAGACAGGGGGTCCACTGAAGCTTTCTTT.

The V gene is TRBV5-8, the J gene TRBJ1-6; 7 nucleotides align to TRBD1. The CDR3 is 14 amino acids. J lost 10 bases, V lost 4 bases, and 8 bases had no gene match. CDR1 and CDR2 from the germline V gene are SGHTS and YDEGEE. The CDR3 DNA reads TGTGCCAGCAGCCGAACAGGGGATTGGTCACCCCTCCACTTT. Translation gives CASSRTGDWSPLHF.

The J gene is TRBJ1-2, the V gene TRBV19; a possible D gene is TRBD1 (5 bases). This CDR3 region has 17 residues. Germline V gene data show CDR1 as LNHDA and CDR2 as SQIVND (reference sequence). Trimming removed 3 bases from V and 1 base from J, with 18 bases in between. The CDR3, as DNA: TGTGCCAGTAGTATCGGCGGTATTAGGGGCCTTAACTATGGCTACACCTTC. It yields the protein CASSIGGIRGLNYGYTF.

The V gene is TRBV3-1 (or the pseudogene TRBV3-2), the J gene TRBJ1-2, with a possible D match to TRBD1 (5 bases). This CDR3 is 13 amino acids long. Germline values: CDR1 LGHDT, CDR2 YNNKEL (reference sequence). V was trimmed by 5 bases and J by 6 bases, leaving 13 bases between them. The CDR3 coding sequence is TGTGCCAGCAGCAATCAGGGATTCAATGGCTACACCTTC. The encoded protein is CASSNQGFNGYTF.

The V call is TRBV2, the J call TRBJ1-1; 8 bases fit TRBD1. The CDR3 is made up of 14 amino acids. V trimming: 7 bases; J trimming: 5 bases; junction bases outside the gene matches: 9. The germline V gene encodes CDR1 SNHLY and CDR2 FYNNEI. This CDR3 reads CASTPGQGWTEAFF. The CDR3 DNA reads as TGTGCCAGCACCCCAGGACAGGGATGGACTGAAGCTTTCTTT. The entire variable domain, with the rest obtained from reference TRBV2 and TRBJ1-1, is as follows: EPEVTQTPSHQVTQMGQEVILRCVPISNHLYFYWYRQILGQKVEFLVSFYNNEISEKSEIFDDQFSVERPDGSNFTLKIRSTKLEDSAMYFCASTPGQGWTEAFFGQGTRLTVV.

This chain joins TRBV30 and TRBJ2-6, with no clear D. V lost 3 bases, J lost 2 bases, and 5 bases lay in between. The CDR3 has 13 amino acids. Germline V gene sequence: CDR1 GTSNPN, CDR2 SVGIG (reference sequence). CDR3 loop: CAWRSAGANVLTF. The CDR3 nucleotides read TGTGCCTGGAGGAGTGCTGGGGCCAACGTCCTGACTTTC.

The rearrangement uses TRBV7-2 and TRBJ2-2; D perhaps matches TRBD1 (6 bases). The CDR3 length is 13 residues. Trimming took 5 bases from V and 4 from J, leaving 8 bases between them. CDR1 and CDR2 (germline): SGHTA, FQGNSA. The CDR3 region is CASSGQITGELFF. The CDR3 region has the DNA TGTGCCAGCAGCGGACAGATCACCGGGGAGCTGTTTTTT.

The rearrangement uses TRBV5-1 and TRBJ1-2; D not certain. The CDR3 runs 14 residues. With 0 bases removed from V and 2 bases from J, the gap between germline ends came to 8 bases. Germline V gives CDR1 SGHRS, CDR2 YFSETQ. DNA for the CDR3: TGCGCCAGCAGCTTGGCGGGGTTAAACTATGGCTACACCTTC. As protein: CASSLAGLNYGYTF.

In the case of this clone: A read error is likely, as this CDR3 ends without the conserved phenylalanine or tryptophan. This chain connects TRBV6-5 to TRBJ1-6; the match to TRBD1 covers 8 bases. Germline V gene sequence: CDR1 MNHEY, CDR2 SVGAGI. The CDR3 is 15 residues long. The trim removed 5 bases at V and 9 bases at J, leaving 9 bases unmatched. The DNA of the CDR3 is TGTGCCAGCAGTCAGGACAGGGAATATGGTTCACCCCTCCACCTT. Amino acid sequence: CASSQDREYGSPLHL.

The V and J genes are TRBV7-2 and TRBJ2-2, with a possible D match to TRBD2 (6 bases). V was clipped by 7 bases and J by 7 bases, with 16 bases between them. Germline V lookup: CDR1 SGHTA, CDR2 FQGNSA. This CDR3 is 14 amino acids long. The CDR3 sequence is CASIPSAGIGELFF. The DNA of the CDR3 is TGTGCCAGCATCCCATCGGCGGGGATCGGGGAGCTGTTTTTT.

This clone was observed a single time. DNA for the CDR3: TGTGCCAGCAGCCCGGAGGGGGGGGTGTGGGAAAAACTGTTTTTT. Residues: CASSPEGGVWEKLFF. The rearrangement uses TRBV11-2 and TRBJ1-4; the D gene is possibly TRBD1 (6 bases). Germline CDR1 reads SGHAT; CDR2 reads FQNNGV. Trimming took off 5 bases at V and 8 bases at J, with 18 bases between the two ends. The CDR3 contains 15 residues.

The genes are TRBV7-3 and TRBJ1-1, with a possible D match to TRBD1 (5 bases). Germline CDR1 and CDR2: SGHTA and FQGTGA. Trimming removed 0 bases at V and 1 base at J, with 6 bases between. The CDR3 spans 14 residues. The chain's CDR3 is CASSLTGQNTEAFF. The CDR3 coding sequence is TGTGCCAGCAGCTTAACGGGGCAGAACACTGAAGCTTTCTTT.

The rearrangement joins TRBV28 to TRBJ2-7; 8 bases are shared with TRBD1. CDR3 length equals 14 residues. V lost 3 bases and J lost 5; bases outside the gene matches: 6. Germline assignment: CDR1 MDHEN and CDR2 SYDVKM. CDR3 region: CASSFRQGKDEQYF. Written as DNA, the CDR3 is TGTGCCAGCAGTTTCAGACAGGGGAAGGACGAGCAGTACTTC.

This sequence joins TRBV7-9 and TRBJ1-6; D not resolved. The V gene lost 1 base and the J gene lost 12 bases, with 7 bases spanning the gap. The CDR3 length is 12 residues. Germline CDR1 reads SEHNR; CDR2 reads FQNEAQ (reference sequence). This CDR3 is CASSLGPQPLHF. CDR3 in DNA: TGTGCCAGCAGCTTAGGGCCCCAACCCCTCCACTTT. Complete variable domain (other parts from reference TRBV7-9 and TRBJ1-6): DTGVSQNPRHKITKRGQNVTFRCDPISEHNRLYWYRQTLGQGPEFLTYFQNEAQLEKSRLLSDRFSAERPKGSFSTLEIQRTEQGDSAMYLCASSLGPQPLHFGNGTRLTVT.

The V gene is TRBV28, the J gene TRBJ1-2; no definite D call. CDR1 is MDHEN and CDR2 is SYDVKM in the germline V gene. This CDR3 contains 13 residues. The ends were cut back, 6 bases at V and 3 bases at J, with 11 bases in the middle. The CDR3 DNA sequence: TGTGCCAGCAGCCCATCCCCAGACTATGGCTACACCTTC. Translated, it gives CASSPSPDYGYTF.

This sequence joins TRBV7-9 and TRBJ2-7, with 7 bases matching TRBD2. The CDR3 is 16 residues long. CDR1 is SEHNR, CDR2 FQNEAQ, per germline (reference sequence). The ends lost 4 bases at V and 3 bases at J; junction bases unmatched: 12. CDR3 region: CASSSSGEKPNYEQYF. The CDR3, as DNA: TGTGCCAGCAGCTCCAGCGGGGAAAAGCCTAACTACGAGCAGTACTTC.

The genes are TRBV25-1 and TRBJ2-1; a weak D match, TRBD2 (5 bases). Per germline, CDR1 MGHDK and CDR2 SYGVNS. The CDR3 length is 11 residues. V was cut by 5 bases and J by 6 bases, with 5 bases left in between. CDR3 bases: TGTGCCAGCAGTCGGGGCAATGAGCAGTTCTTC. Translating gives CASSRGNEQFF. Drawing the rest from reference TRBV25-1 and TRBJ2-1, the complete variable domain is EADIYQTPRYLVIGTGKKITLECSQTMGHDKMYWYQQDPGMELHLIHYSYGVNSTEKGDLSSESTVSRIRTEHFPLTLESARPSHTSQYLCASSRGNEQFFGPGTRLTVL.

This chain connects TRBV5-1 to TRBJ2-7, with 11 bases lining up with TRBD2. The V gene's germline CDR1 is SGHRS and CDR2 YFSETQ. This CDR3 contains 14 residues. The V segment lost 5 bases and the J segment 12 bases; nucleotides outside the gene matches: 13. DNA of the CDR3: TGCGCCAGCAGGTTGACTAGCGGGGTGTCCCTCGCGTACTTC. This codes for CASRLTSGVSLAYF.

V usage is TRBV5-6 and J usage is TRBJ2-1; maybe TRBD1 (7 bases). Trimming stripped 1 base from V and 10 bases from J, with 21 bases between. Germline V gives CDR1 SGHDT, CDR2 YYEEEE. The CDR3 covers 16 residues. The CDR3 DNA is TGTGCCAGCAGCTTGCACGGACAGGCCCCAGGAGGGGAGCAGTTCTTC. It translates to CASSLHGQAPGGEQFF.

CDR3 coding DNA: TGTGCCTGTATCAAGGGGACAGTTGAAGCTTTCTTT. Amino acid sequence: CACIKGTVEAFF. The chain joins TRBV30 to TRBJ1-1; 7 bases fit TRBD1. Germline CDR1 GTSNPN, CDR2 SVGIG (reference sequence). The CDR3 extends over 12 amino acids. The ends lost 6 bases at V and 7 bases at J; junction bases unmatched: 8.